This T cell receptor beta chain originates from a study of OX40 agonist ivuxolimab in advanced cancers. At the level of the study: From roughly 23 to 85 years was the age range, with a mean of around 60 years, and about 78% were male.

Germline assignment: CDR1 MDHEN and CDR2 SYDVKM. CDR3 length equals 16 residues. With 4 bases clipped from V and 3 bases from J, the junction kept 10 bases outside the gene matches. This clone was recorded once. Sequencing was performed with immunoSEQ multiplex PCR; in TCRdb, only in-frame clones are kept and a portion is missing. This table holds more than 65,000 clones, approximately 80% found once. The genes are TRBV28 and TRBJ2-7, with 9 bases lining up with TRBD1. The TCR was taken from an adult with an advanced solid tumor such as melanoma, head and neck, liver or kidney cancer. Material: CD4+ or CD8+ T cells sorted from blood, obtained in a trial of the OX40 agonist ivuxolimab. In nucleotides, the CDR3 is TGTGCCAGCAGTTCGGGGTACGGGACAGGGCACTACGAGCAGTACTTC. Protein: CASSSGYGTGHYEQYF.